Presented here are 21 T cell receptor beta chains from one specimen sequenced in a study of cytomegalovirus exposure and HLA in healthy donors. Use of 60 Vbeta and 13 Jbeta primers characterized the PCR. Sequenced by immunoSEQ multiplex PCR; TCRdb stores in-frame clones only, minus some. The repertoire includes some 180,000 clones, roughly 77% of them detected once, and 1.5% to 2% sits in the top ten. The specimen was PBMCs. These receptors were obtained from a woman under 40 in good health and CMV-seronegative.

This clone was picked up a small number of times. The chain links TRBV7-3 to TRBJ2-7; the match to TRBD1 covers 12 bases. Trimming cost V 1 base and J 3 bases; bases outside gene matches: 13. This CDR3 spans 19 amino acids. Germline-derived CDR1 and CDR2 are SGHTA and FQGTGA. CDR3 residues: CASSLRPILGTGGGYEQYF. CDR3 nucleotide sequence: TGTGCCAGCAGCTTAAGGCCCATCCTCGGGACAGGGGGCGGCTACGAGCAGTACTTC.

This chain uses TRBV30 with TRBJ1-3; possibly TRBD1 for D (6 bases). V gave up 0 bases and J gave up 6 bases, with 15 bases separating them. The CDR3 is 15 residues long. Germline CDR1 GTSNPN, CDR2 SVGIG (reference sequence). As DNA, the CDR3 is TGTGCCTGGAGTGTTTACAGGGAGAGGGCAAACACCATATATTTT. It translates to CAWSVYRERANTIYF.

V is TRBV6-4 and J is TRBJ2-1, with TRBD2 as a possible D gene (7 bases). The germline V gene has CDR1 MRHNA and CDR2 SNTAGT. This CDR3 comprises 15 residues. V was cut by 0 bases and J by 7 bases, with 13 bases left in between. This CDR3 reads CASSDSVGGRNEQFF. Here the CDR3 DNA reads TGTGCCAGCAGTGACTCAGTGGGGGGGCGAAATGAGCAGTTCTTC.

This clone appeared once. V and J are TRBV7-2 and TRBJ2-2; a weak D match, TRBD2 (5 bases). CDR3 length equals 17 residues. Looked up from germline, CDR1 is SGHTA and CDR2 is FQGNSA. V was trimmed by 2 bases and J by 1 base, leaving 14 bases between them. CDR3 residues: CASSLNSRTGNTGELFF. CDR3 DNA: TGTGCCAGCAGCTTAAACTCCCGGACTGGGAACACCGGGGAGCTGTTTTTT.

The chain carries TRBV30 and TRBJ2-2, with D uncertain. The ends were cut back, 0 bases at V and 6 bases at J, with 8 bases in the middle. The V gene's germline CDR1 is GTSNPN and CDR2 SVGIG (reference sequence). This CDR3 is built from 13 residues. The CDR3 protein is CAWSVLSAGELFF. The DNA of the CDR3 is TGTGCCTGGAGTGTACTCAGCGCCGGGGAGCTGTTTTTT.

Concerning this clone: One end of the junction does not line up with germline, which may come from a read error. The DNA for the CDR3 is TGTGCCAGCAGCGTAGCTAGCGGGGACGGGACCCAGTACTTC. Residues: CASSVASGDGTQYF. The chain combines TRBV7-6 with TRBJ2-5, with TRBD2 identical over 9 bases. Germline V gene lookup returns CDR1 SGHVS and CDR2 FNYEAQ. The CDR3 sequence is 14 residues long.

This chain uses TRBV7-3 with TRBJ2-7, with 7 nucleotides matching TRBD1. Germline V gives CDR1 SGHTA, CDR2 FQGTGA. V lost 2 bases, J lost 0 bases, and 4 bases stayed unmatched. The CDR3 covers 15 residues. The CDR3 sequence: CASSLPDRDSYEQYF. CDR3 nucleotide sequence: TGTGCCAGCAGCTTACCCGACAGGGACTCCTACGAGCAGTACTTC.

This chain joins TRBV5-1 and TRBJ1-4, with TRBD1 as a possible D gene (5 bases). Per germline, CDR1 SGHRS and CDR2 YFSETQ. Trimming shortened V by 2 bases and J by 0 bases, and 11 bases separated the two germline ends. The CDR3 length is 16 residues. CDR3 DNA: TGCGCCAGCAGCTTCCAGGGCCCAGCAACTAATGAAAAACTGTTTTTT. Residues: CASSFQGPATNEKLFF.

The chain joins TRBV9 to TRBJ1-2; 7 positions agree with TRBD1. Germline-derived CDR1 and CDR2 are SGDLS and YYNGEE. This CDR3 contains 13 residues. Germline trimming cut 2 bases from V and 4 bases from J; bases unmatched to any gene: 2. This CDR3 is CASSVAGGYGYTF. The CDR3 bases are TGTGCCAGCAGCGTGGCAGGGGGCTATGGCTACACCTTC.

The chain has TRBV5-1 and TRBJ1-2; possible D gene TRBD1, 5 bases. CDR3 size: 13 residues. V gave up 3 bases and J gave up 8 bases, with 14 bases separating them. CDR1 SGHRS and CDR2 YFSETQ come from the germline V gene. CDR3 sequence reads: CASSSQGSEGYTF. As DNA, the CDR3 is TGCGCCAGCAGCTCTCAGGGTTCAGAGGGCTACACCTTC.

This chain links TRBV14 with TRBJ2-6; 9 bases fit TRBD1. CDR1 is SGHDN and CDR2 is FVKESK in the germline V gene. Germline trimming cut 3 bases from V and 0 bases from J; bases unmatched to any gene: 6. The CDR3 sequence is 18 residues long. DNA for the CDR3: TGTGCCAGCAGCCATCGGACAGGGGCCTCCTCTGGGGCCAACGTCCTGACTTTC. This codes for CASSHRTGASSGANVLTF.

The rearrangement joins TRBV6-5 to TRBJ1-2; 10 bases are shared with TRBD1. The V gene's germline CDR1 is MNHEY and CDR2 SVGAGI. The V segment lost 7 bases and the J segment 4 bases; nucleotides outside the gene matches: 9. The CDR3 spans 15 residues. The CDR3 nucleotides read TGTGCCAGCACAAGGGCGGGACAGGGGACCTATGGCTACACCTTC. It yields the protein CASTRAGQGTYGYTF.

This chain connects TRBV6-1 to TRBJ1-6, with D maybe TRBD1 (5 bases). The germline gives CDR1 MNHNS, CDR2 SASEGT. Trimming removed 2 bases at V and 8 bases at J, with 13 bases between. CDR3 length: 15 amino acids. CDR3 sequence (DNA): TGTGCCAGCAGTGAAAGCGGGGGTCTTTATTCACCCCTCCACTTT. The encoded protein is CASSESGGLYSPLHF.

The J gene is TRBJ1-4, the V gene TRBV4-1; D not resolved. The CDR3 is made up of 14 amino acids. V lost 4 bases and J lost 3, with 9 bases in between. CDR1 MGHRA and CDR2 YSYEKL come from the germline V gene. In DNA, the CDR3 is TGCGCCAGCAGCCCAGGAGGGTCTAATGAAAAACTGTTTTTT. As protein: CASSPGGSNEKLFF.

This chain joins TRBV7-3 and TRBJ2-1; 10 bases line up with TRBD2. J was trimmed by 2 bases and V by 5 bases; bases with no gene match: 3. Germline V gene lookup returns CDR1 SGHTA and CDR2 FQGTGA. The length of the CDR3 is 15 residues. CDR3 bases: TGTGCCAGCAGCCCTAGCGGGGGTACCTACAATGAGCAGTTCTTC. This translates into CASSPSGGTYNEQFF. The whole variable domain, filled in from reference TRBV7-3 and TRBJ2-1, reads GAGVSQTPSNKVTEKGKYVELRCDPISGHTALYWYRQSLGQGPEFLIYFQGTGAADDSGLPNDRFFAVRPEGSVSTLKIQRTERGDSAVYLCASSPSGGTYNEQFFGPGTRLTVL.

The rearrangement uses TRBV7-2 and TRBJ2-1, with no clear D. V was shortened by 1 base and J by 0 bases, with 7 bases between the two germline ends. CDR3 length: 15 residues. Germline V gives CDR1 SGHTA, CDR2 FQGNSA. Here the CDR3 reads CASSLGFSSYNEQFF. The CDR3 DNA is TGTGCCAGCAGCTTAGGGTTTAGCTCCTACAATGAGCAGTTCTTC. Using reference TRBV7-2 and TRBJ2-1 for the parts outside the CDR3, the full variable domain is GAGVSQSPSNKVTEKGKDVELRCDPISGHTALYWYRQSLGQGLEFLIYFQGNSAPDKSGLPSDRFSAERTGGSVSTLTIQRTQQEDSAVYLCASSLGFSSYNEQFFGPGTRLTVL.

This chain uses TRBV6-5 with TRBJ2-7, with a weak D call TRBD1 (6 bases). The CDR3 covers 15 residues. CDR1 MNHEY and CDR2 SVGAGI come from the germline V gene. Trimming left V 6 bases short and J 0 bases short, with 15 bases between. This CDR3 reads CASSRLTGASYEQYF. The CDR3 region has the DNA TGTGCCAGCAGCCGCTTGACAGGCGCCTCCTACGAGCAGTACTTC.

V gene TRBV19 combines with J gene TRBJ2-5, with a possible D match to TRBD1 (5 bases). V shed 8 bases and J shed 5 bases, with 12 bases lying between them. Germline V gene sequence: CDR1 LNHDA, CDR2 SQIVND (reference sequence). The CDR3 has 12 residues. The CDR3: CASAGSRETQYF. As DNA, the CDR3 is TGTGCCAGTGCAGGGTCAAGGGAGACCCAGTACTTC.

This chain connects TRBV5-1 to TRBJ1-1; possibly TRBD1 for D (5 bases). The CDR3 has 13 residues. In germline, CDR1 is SGHRS, CDR2 YFSETQ. V gave up 0 bases and J gave up 10 bases, with 13 bases separating them. The CDR3 nucleotides read TGCGCCAGCAGCTTGGAAGACCCCGGGGGAGCTTTCTTT. Translated: CASSLEDPGGAFF.

This clone was counted once. Written as DNA, the CDR3 is TGCGCCAGCAGCCAAGAAGGGGCGGGGAAACCCTACAATGAGCAGTTCTTC. It is translated as CASSQEGAGKPYNEQFF. The J gene is TRBJ2-1, the V gene TRBV4-1, with D tentatively TRBD2 (6 bases). Germline V gene sequence: CDR1 MGHRA, CDR2 YSYEKL. CDR3 length: 17 amino acids. Trimming took 0 bases from V and 2 from J, leaving 14 bases between them.

The CDR3 reads CASSMGGISTEAFF. The CDR3 region has the DNA TGTGCCAGCAGTATGGGAGGCATAAGCACTGAAGCTTTCTTT. The genes are TRBV9 and TRBJ1-1; D is uncertain. V lost 5 bases to trimming and J lost 4 bases, with 15 bases between them. From germline, CDR1 is SGDLS and CDR2 YYNGEE. This CDR3 is built from 14 residues.